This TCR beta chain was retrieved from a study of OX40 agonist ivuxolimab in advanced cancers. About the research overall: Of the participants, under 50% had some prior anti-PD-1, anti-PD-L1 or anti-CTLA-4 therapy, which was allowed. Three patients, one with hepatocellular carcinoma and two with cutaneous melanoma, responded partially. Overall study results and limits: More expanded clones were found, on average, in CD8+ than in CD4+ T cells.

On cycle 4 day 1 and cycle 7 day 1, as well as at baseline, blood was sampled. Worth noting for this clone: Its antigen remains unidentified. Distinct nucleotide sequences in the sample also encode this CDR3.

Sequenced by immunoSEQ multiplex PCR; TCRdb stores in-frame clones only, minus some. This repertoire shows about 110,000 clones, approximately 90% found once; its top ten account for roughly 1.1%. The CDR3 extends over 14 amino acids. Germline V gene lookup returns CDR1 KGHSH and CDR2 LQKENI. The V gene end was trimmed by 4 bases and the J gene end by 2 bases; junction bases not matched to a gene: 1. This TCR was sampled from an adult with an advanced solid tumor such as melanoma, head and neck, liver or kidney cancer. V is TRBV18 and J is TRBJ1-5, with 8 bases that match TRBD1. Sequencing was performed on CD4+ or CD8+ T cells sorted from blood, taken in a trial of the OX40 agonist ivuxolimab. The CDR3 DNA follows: TGTGCCAGCTCACTGGGACAGGGCAATCAGCCCCAGCATTTT. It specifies CASSLGQGNQPQHF.